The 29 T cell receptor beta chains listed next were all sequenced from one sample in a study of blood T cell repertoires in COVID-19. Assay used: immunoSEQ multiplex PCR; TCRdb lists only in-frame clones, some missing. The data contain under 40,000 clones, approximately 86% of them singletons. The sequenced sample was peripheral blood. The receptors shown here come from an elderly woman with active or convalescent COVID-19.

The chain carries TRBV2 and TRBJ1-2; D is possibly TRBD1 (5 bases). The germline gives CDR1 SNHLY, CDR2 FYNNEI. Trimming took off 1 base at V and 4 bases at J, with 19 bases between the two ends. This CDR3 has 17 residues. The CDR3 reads CASSEVRGGNLGYGYTF. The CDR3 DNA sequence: TGTGCCAGCAGTGAAGTTCGCGGGGGGAATTTGGGCTATGGCTACACCTTC.

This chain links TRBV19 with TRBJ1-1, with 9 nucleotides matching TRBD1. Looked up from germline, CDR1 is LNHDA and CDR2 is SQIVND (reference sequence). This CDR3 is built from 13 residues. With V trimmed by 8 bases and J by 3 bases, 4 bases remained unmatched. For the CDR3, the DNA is TGTGCCAGTGAGGGACAGGGTCACACTGAAGCTTTCTTT. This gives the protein CASEGQGHTEAFF.

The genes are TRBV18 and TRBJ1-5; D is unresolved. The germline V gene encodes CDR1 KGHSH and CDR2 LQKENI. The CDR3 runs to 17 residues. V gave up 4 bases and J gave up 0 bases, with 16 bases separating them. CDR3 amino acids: CASSLSIVVNSNQPQHF. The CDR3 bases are TGTGCCAGCTCACTCTCTATCGTAGTTAATAGCAATCAGCCCCAGCATTTT.

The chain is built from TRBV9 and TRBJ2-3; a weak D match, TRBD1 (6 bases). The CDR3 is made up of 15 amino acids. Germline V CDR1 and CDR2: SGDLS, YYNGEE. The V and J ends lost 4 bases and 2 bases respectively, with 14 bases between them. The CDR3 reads CASSPKDSYTDTQYF. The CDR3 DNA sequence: TGTGCCAGCAGCCCCAAGGACAGCTACACAGATACGCAGTATTTT. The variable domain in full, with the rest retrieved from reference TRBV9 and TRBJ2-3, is DSGVTQTPKHLITATGQRVTLRCSPRSGDLSVYWYQQSLDQGLQFLIQYYNGEERAKGNILERFSAQQFPDLHSELNLSSLELGDSALYFCASSPKDSYTDTQYFGPGTRLTVL.

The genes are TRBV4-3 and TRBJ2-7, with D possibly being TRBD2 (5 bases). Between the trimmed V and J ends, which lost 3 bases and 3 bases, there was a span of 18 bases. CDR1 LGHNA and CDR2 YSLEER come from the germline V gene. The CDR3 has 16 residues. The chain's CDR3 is CASSQEAVGLYYEQYF. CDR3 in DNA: TGCGCCAGCAGCCAGGAGGCGGTAGGTCTATACTACGAGCAGTACTTC.

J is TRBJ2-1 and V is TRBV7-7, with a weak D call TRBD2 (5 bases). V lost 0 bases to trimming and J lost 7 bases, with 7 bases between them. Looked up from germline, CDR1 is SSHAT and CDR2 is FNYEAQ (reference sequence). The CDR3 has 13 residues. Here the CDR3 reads CASSLAGGNEQFF. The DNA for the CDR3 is TGTGCCAGCAGCTTAGCGGGCGGGAATGAGCAGTTCTTC.

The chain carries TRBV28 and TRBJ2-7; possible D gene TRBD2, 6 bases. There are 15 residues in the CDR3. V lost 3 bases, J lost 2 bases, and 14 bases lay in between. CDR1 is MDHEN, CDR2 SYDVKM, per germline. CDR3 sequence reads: CASSLGLASTYEQYF. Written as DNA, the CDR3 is TGTGCCAGCAGTTTGGGACTCGCCTCCACCTACGAGCAGTACTTC.

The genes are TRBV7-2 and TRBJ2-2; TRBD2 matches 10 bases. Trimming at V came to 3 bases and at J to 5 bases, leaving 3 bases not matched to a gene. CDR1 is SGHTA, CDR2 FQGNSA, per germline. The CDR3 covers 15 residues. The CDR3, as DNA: TGTGCCAGCAGCTTGGGACTAGCGACGACCGGGGAGCTGTTTTTT. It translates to CASSLGLATTGELFF.

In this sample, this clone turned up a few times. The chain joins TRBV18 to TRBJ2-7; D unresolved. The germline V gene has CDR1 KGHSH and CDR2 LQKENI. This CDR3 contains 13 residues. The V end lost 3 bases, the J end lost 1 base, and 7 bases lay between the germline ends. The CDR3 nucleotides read TGTGCCAGCTCACCGCCACAGTCCTACGAGCAGTACTTC. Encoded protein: CASSPPQSYEQYF.

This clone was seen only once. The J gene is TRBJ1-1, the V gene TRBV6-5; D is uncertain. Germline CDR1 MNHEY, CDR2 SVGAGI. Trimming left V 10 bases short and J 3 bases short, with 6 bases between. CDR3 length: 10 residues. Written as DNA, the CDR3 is TGTGCCACAGGTTACACTGAAGCTTTCTTT. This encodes CATGYTEAFF.

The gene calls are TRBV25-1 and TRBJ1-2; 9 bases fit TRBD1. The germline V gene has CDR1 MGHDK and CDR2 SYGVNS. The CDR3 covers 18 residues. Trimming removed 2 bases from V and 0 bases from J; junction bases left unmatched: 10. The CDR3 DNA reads TGTGCCAGCAGTGAAAGGGGAACCGGGACAGGGCCTAACTATGGCTACACCTTC. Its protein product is CASSERGTGTGPNYGYTF.

The CDR3 DNA reads TGTGCCAGCAGCGGGACAGTTAATTCACCCCTCCACTTT. Translation gives CASSGTVNSPLHF. The rearrangement uses TRBV9 and TRBJ1-6; a weak D match, TRBD1 (6 bases). The CDR3 loop spans 13 amino acids. Germline values: CDR1 SGDLS, CDR2 YYNGEE. Trimming cost V 3 bases and J 6 bases, with 7 bases left between them.

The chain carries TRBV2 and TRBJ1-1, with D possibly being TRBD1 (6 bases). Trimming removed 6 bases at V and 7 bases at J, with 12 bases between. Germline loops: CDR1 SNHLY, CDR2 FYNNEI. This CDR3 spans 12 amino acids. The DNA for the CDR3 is TGTGCCAGCAGGGGGGACATATATGAAGCTTTCTTT. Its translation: CASRGDIYEAFF.

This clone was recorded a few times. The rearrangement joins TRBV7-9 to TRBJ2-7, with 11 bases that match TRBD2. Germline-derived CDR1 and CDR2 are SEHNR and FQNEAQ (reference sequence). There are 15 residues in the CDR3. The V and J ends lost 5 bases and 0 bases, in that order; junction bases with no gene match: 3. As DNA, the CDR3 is TGTGCCAGCAGCCAGGGACTAGCGGTCTCCTACGAGCAGTACTTC. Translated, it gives CASSQGLAVSYEQYF.

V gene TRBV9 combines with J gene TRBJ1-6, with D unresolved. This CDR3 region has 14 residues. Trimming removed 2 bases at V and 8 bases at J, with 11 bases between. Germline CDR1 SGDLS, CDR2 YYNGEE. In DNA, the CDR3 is TGTGCCAGCAGCGTGGACTCTCATGATTCACCCCTCCACTTT. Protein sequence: CASSVDSHDSPLHF.

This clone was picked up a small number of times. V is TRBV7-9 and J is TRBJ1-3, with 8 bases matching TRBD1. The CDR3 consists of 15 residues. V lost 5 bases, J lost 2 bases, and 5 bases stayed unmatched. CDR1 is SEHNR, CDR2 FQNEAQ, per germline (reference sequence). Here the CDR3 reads CASSHDRGTGNTIYF. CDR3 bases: TGTGCCAGCAGCCACGACAGGGGAACTGGAAACACCATATATTTT.

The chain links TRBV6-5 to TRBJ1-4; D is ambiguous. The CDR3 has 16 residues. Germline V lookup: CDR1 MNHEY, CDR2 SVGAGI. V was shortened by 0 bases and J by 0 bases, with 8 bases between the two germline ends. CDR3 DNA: TGTGCCAGCAGTTACTCTCCCGGGACAACTAATGAAAAACTGTTTTTT. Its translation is CASSYSPGTTNEKLFF.

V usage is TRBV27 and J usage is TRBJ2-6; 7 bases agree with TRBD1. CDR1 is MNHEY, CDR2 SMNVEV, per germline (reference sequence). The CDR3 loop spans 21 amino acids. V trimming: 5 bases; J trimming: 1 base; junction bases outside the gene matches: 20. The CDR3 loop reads CASSAYSITGVGVSGANVLTF. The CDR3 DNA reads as TGTGCCAGCAGTGCCTACTCTATTACAGGGGTGGGAGTATCTGGGGCCAACGTCCTGACTTTC.

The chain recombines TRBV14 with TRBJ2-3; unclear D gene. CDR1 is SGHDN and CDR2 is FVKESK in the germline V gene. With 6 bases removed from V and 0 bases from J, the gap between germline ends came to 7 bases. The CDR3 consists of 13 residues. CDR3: CASRLQSTDTQYF. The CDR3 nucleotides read TGTGCCAGCAGGTTACAGAGCACAGATACGCAGTATTTT.

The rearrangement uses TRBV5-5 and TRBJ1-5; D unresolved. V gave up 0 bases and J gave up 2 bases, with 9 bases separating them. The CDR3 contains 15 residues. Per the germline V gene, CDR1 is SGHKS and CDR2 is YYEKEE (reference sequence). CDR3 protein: CASSLDPVGNQPQHF. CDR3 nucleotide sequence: TGTGCCAGCAGCTTGGATCCGGTAGGCAATCAGCCCCAGCATTTT. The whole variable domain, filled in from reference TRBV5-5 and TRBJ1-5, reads DAGVTQSPTHLIKTRGQQVTLRCSPISGHKSVSWYQQVLGQGPQFIFQYYEKEERGRGNFPDRFSARQFPNYSSELNVNALLLGDSALYLCASSLDPVGNQPQHFGDGTRLSIL.

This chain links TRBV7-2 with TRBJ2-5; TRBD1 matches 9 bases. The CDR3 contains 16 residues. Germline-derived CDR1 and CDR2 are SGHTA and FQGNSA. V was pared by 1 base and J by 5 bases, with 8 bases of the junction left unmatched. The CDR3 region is CASSLGFDRGWETQYF. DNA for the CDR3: TGTGCCAGCAGCTTAGGCTTCGACAGGGGGTGGGAGACCCAGTACTTC.

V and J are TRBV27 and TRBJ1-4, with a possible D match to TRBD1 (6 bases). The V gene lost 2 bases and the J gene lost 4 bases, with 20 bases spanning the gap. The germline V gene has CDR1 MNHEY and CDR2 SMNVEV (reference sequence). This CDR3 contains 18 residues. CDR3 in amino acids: CASSLAPVTGLDNEKLFF. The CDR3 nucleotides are TGTGCCAGCAGTTTAGCACCTGTGACAGGTCTCGATAATGAAAAACTGTTTTTT.

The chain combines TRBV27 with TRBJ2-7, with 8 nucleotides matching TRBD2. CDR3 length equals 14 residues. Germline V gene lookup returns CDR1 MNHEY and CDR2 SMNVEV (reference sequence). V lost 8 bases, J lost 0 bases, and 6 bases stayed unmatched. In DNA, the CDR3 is TGTGCCAGCGGTCGGGAGGGAAGCTCCTACGAGCAGTACTTC. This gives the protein CASGREGSSYEQYF.

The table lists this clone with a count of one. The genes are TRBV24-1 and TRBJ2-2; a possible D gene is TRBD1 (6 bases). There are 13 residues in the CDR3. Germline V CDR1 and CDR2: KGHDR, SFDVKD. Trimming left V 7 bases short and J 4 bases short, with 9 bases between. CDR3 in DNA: TGTGCCACCAGAGGACAGCTCACCGGGGAGCTGTTTTTT. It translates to CATRGQLTGELFF.

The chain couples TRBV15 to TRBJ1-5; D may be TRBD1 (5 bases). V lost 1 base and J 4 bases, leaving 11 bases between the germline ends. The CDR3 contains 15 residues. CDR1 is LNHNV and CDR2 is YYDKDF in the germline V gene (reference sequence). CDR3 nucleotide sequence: TGTGCCACCAGCAGAGGGGTACGGACAAATCAGCCCCAGCATTTT. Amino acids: CATSRGVRTNQPQHF. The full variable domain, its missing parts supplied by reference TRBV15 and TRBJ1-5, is DAMVIQNPRYQVTQFGKPVTLSCSQTLNHNVMYWYQQKSSQAPKLLFHYYDKDFNNEADTPDNFQSRRPNTSFCFLDIRSPGLGDTAMYLCATSRGVRTNQPQHFGDGTRLSIL.

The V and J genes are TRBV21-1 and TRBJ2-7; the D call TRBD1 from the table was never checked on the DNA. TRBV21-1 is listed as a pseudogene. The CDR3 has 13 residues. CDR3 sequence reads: CATPGTETYEQYF. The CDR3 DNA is TGTGCCACTCCCGGGACAGAGACCTACGAGCAGTACTTC.

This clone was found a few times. CDR3 nucleotides: TGTGCCAGCAGTTATTTGCAGGGTCCCTATGGCTACACCTTC. It codes for CASSYLQGPYGYTF. The chain is built from TRBV6-5 and TRBJ1-2, with D tentatively TRBD1 (5 bases). Germline V gene data show CDR1 as MNHEY and CDR2 as SVGAGI. Trimming pared 3 bases from V and 4 bases from J, leaving 12 bases between. This CDR3 spans 14 amino acids.

The CDR3 loop is CASSPLTGTGQPQHF. DNA of the CDR3: TGTGCCAGCAGCCCGTTGACAGGGACTGGTCAGCCCCAGCATTTT. V and J are TRBV11-2 and TRBJ1-5, with 7 nucleotides matching TRBD1. The CDR3 covers 15 residues. Germline CDR1 and CDR2: SGHAT and FQNNGV. The ends lost 5 bases at V and 6 bases at J; junction bases unmatched: 10.

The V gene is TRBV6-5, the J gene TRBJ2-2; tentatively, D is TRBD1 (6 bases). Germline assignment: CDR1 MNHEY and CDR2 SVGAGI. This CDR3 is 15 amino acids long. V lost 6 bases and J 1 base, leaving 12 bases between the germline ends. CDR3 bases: TGTGCCAGCAGATCGACGACAGGGAACACCGGGGAGCTGTTTTTT. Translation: CASRSTTGNTGELFF.